Listed below are T cell receptor beta chains from one sample, sequenced in a study of T cells in Graves' hyperthyroidism and ophthalmopathy. Using its own MiXCR run on the multiplex PCR reads, TCRdb lists one record per CDR3 protein. The table has about 560,000 distinct CDR3 sequences, roughly 46% seen once. Sequencing was performed on peripheral blood or thyroid tissue (not recorded which). The source of these receptors is a young woman with Graves' hyperthyroidism. Both conserved end residues are part of each CDR3. D genes are given only for firm matches. The size entry is marked missing in some rows and otherwise reads once, few, many or a size class.

j_call v_call d_call clone_size cdr3_aa cdr3_nt
TRBJ1-2 TRBV25-1 NA NA CAPQDTYYGYTF TGTGCTCCCCAGGACACTTACTATGGCTACACCTTC
TRBJ2-7 TRBV10-3 TRBD2 few CAISGSTSGSYEQYF TGTGCCATCAGTGGATCGACTAGCGGGAGTTACGAGCAGTACTTC
TRBJ2-7 TRBV15 TRBD2 many CATSPRAGGDEQYF TGTGCCACCAGCCCCCGGGCGGGAGGGGACGAGCAGTACTTC
TRBJ1-2 TRBV29-1 TRBD1 NA CSVGDREALGYTF TGCAGCGTGGGGGACAGGGAGGCTCTTGGCTACACCTTC
TRBJ1-1 TRBV6-5 NA NA CASSYSRSTNTEAFF TGTGCCAGCAGTTACTCGCGCAGCACGAACACTGAAGCTTTCTTT
TRBJ1-1 TRBV2 TRBD1 few CASRKGTAGNTEAFF TGTGCCAGCAGAAAAGGGACAGCGGGGAACACTGAAGCTTTCTTT
TRBJ2-5 TRBV7-6 NA NA CASSFEGHFQETQYF TGTGCCAGCAGCTTTGAGGGACACTTCCAAGAGACCCAGTACTTC
TRBJ1-4 TRBV20-1 NA NA CSARDAEKTNEKLFF TGCAGTGCTAGAGATGCCGAGAAAACTAATGAAAAACTGTTTTTT
TRBJ2-5 TRBV15 NA many CATSPTWQGETQYF TGTGCCACCAGCCCCACCTGGCAGGGGGAGACCCAGTACTTC
TRBJ2-2 TRBV15 TRBD1 once CATGTDLPTGELFF TGTGCCACCGGGACAGACTTACCCACCGGGGAGCTGTTTTTT
TRBJ1-1 TRBV24-1 NA many CATSDPSEEAFF TGTGCCACCAGTGATCCAAGCGAAGAGGCTTTCTTT
TRBJ1-5 TRBV7-2 NA few CASSLVTDSSQPQHF TGTGCCAGCAGCTTAGTGACAGATAGTAGTCAGCCCCAGCATTTT
TRBJ2-5 TRBV12-3/TRBV12-4 NA NA CASSLGDARCF TGTGCCAGCAGTTTGGGGGACGCACGGTGTTTC
TRBJ1-1 TRBV25-1 NA NA CARDPIANTEAFF TGTGCTAGAGATCCGATTGCTAACACTGAAGCTTTCTTT
TRBJ1-4 TRBV12-3/TRBV12-4 NA NA CASSLKEGTTNEKLFF TGTGCCAGCAGTTTAAAAGAGGGGACAACTAATGAAAAACTGTTTTTT
TRBJ2-7 TRBV5-8 TRBD2 NA CASSRTAGDYEQYF TGTGCCAGCAGCCGGACGGCGGGGGACTACGAGCAGTACTTC
TRBJ1-5 TRBV10-3 NA NA CASRRQALGGSNQPQHF TGTGCCAGCAGGCGACAGGCCCTAGGGGGTAGCAATCAGCCCCAGCATTTT
TRBJ1-4 TRBV29-1 TRBD1 NA CSSWDRDDEKLFF TGCAGCAGTTGGGACAGGGATGATGAAAAACTGTTTTTT
TRBJ1-1 TRBV2 TRBD1 NA CASSYSNRGATEAFF TGTGCCAGCAGTTACTCGAACAGGGGGGCCACTGAAGCTTTCTTT
TRBJ2-5 TRBV7-9 NA NA CASSLKVAWKETQYF TGTGCCAGCAGCTTAAAAGTAGCGTGGAAAGAGACCCAGTACTTC
TRBJ2-5 TRBV7-8 TRBD2 NA CASSGTSGSVETQYF TGTGCCAGCAGCGGGACTAGCGGGAGTGTGGAGACCCAGTACTTC
TRBJ1-5 TRBV20-1 TRBD1 few CSARDGQGFYSNQPQHF TGCAGTGCTAGAGACGGACAGGGATTTTATAGCAATCAGCCCCAGCATTTT
TRBJ1-1 TRBV20-1 NA many CSAGGWATTEAFF TGCAGTGCCGGCGGATGGGCGACAACTGAAGCTTTCTTT
TRBJ1-5 TRBV15 TRBD1 NA CATSREGTGGNQPQHF TGTGCCACCAGCAGAGAGGGGACAGGGGGCAATCAGCCCCAGCATTTT
TRBJ1-5 TRBV29-1 NA NA CSRLGSNQPQHF TGCAGCCGCTTGGGAAGCAATCAGCCCCAGCATTTT
TRBJ2-2 TRBV29-1 TRBD2 NA CGGDPGGGELFF TGCGGGGGGGACCCTGGGGGCGGGGAGCTGTTTTTT
TRBJ2-6 TRBV7-9 NA many CASSTEANVLTF TGTGCCAGCAGCACGGAGGCCAACGTCCTGACTTTC
TRBJ2-7 TRBV4-1 TRBD2 NA CASSQGTSENYF TGCGCCAGCAGCCAAGGGACTAGCGAAAACTACTTC
TRBJ2-7 TRBV7-6 NA NA CASCRANGSSYEQYF TGTGCCAGCTGCCGAGCTAACGGGAGCTCCTACGAGCAGTACTTC
TRBJ1-5 TRBV7-4 TRBD1 NA CASRLQGQPQHF TGTGCCAGCAGGCTACAGGGGCAGCCCCAGCATTTT
TRBJ1-1 TRBV2 NA many CASKNTEAFF TGTGCCAGCAAGAACACTGAAGCTTTCTTT
TRBJ2-7 TRBV29-1 TRBD1 many CSVMTRGLPYEQYF TGCAGCGTTATGACCAGGGGGCTCCCCTACGAGCAGTACTTC
TRBJ2-5 TRBV7-9 NA many CASSWELQETQYF TGTGCCAGCAGCTGGGAGTTGCAAGAGACCCAGTACTTC
TRBJ1-6 TRBV15 TRBD1 NA CATSLVRQGGNSPLHF TGTGCCACCAGCCTCGTGAGACAGGGAGGAAATTCACCCCTCCACTTT
TRBJ2-2 TRBV7-9 NA few CASSPRTEANTGELFF TGTGCCAGCAGCCCAAGGACCGAGGCGAACACCGGGGAGCTGTTTTTT
TRBJ2-7 TRBV20-1 NA NA CSARVRTTVDYEQYF TGCAGTGCTAGGGTGCGGACGACAGTAGATTACGAGCAGTACTTC
TRBJ1-4 TRBV9 TRBD1 NA CASSAFDRVGEKLFF TGTGCCAGCAGCGCCTTCGACAGGGTAGGGGAAAAACTGTTTTTT
TRBJ1-1 TRBV19 NA medium-sized CASSPNVGTFAEAFF TGTGCCAGTAGTCCTAACGTGGGGACTTTCGCTGAAGCTTTCTTT
TRBJ2-1 TRBV7-9 NA NA CASSLRDHNEQFF TGTGCCAGCAGCTTACGGGATCACAATGAGCAGTTCTTC
TRBJ1-5 TRBV15 NA NA CATSRGGVAGYQPQHF TGTGCCACCAGCAGAGGAGGTGTAGCAGGGTATCAGCCCCAGCATTTT
TRBJ2-2 TRBV7-7 NA many CASSSYGPSTGELFF TGTGCTAGCAGCTCCTACGGACCCTCCACCGGGGAGCTGTTTTTT
TRBJ1-5 TRBV20-1 NA NA CSAGGPSNQPQHF TGCAGTGCTGGGGGACCTAGCAATCAGCCCCAGCATTTT
TRBJ1-2 TRBV9 NA NA CASSAGASFGYTF TGTGCCAGCAGCGCCGGGGCCTCTTTTGGCTACACCTTC
TRBJ2-2 TRBV2 NA NA CATTGLNTGELFF TGTGCCACCACTGGACTCAATACCGGGGAGCTGTTTTTT
TRBJ2-7 TRBV6-6 NA NA CASSYLAVSSYEQYF TGTGCCAGCAGTTACCTCGCCGTCTCTTCCTACGAGCAGTACTTC
TRBJ1-1 TRBV10-3 TRBD1 NA CASSRDRVGNTEAFF TGTGCCAGCAGCCGGGACAGGGTAGGGAACACTGAAGCTTTCTTT
TRBJ2-7 TRBV7-9 TRBD1 many CASSLAGTGVYEQYF TGTGCCAGCAGCTTAGCGGGAACAGGGGTCTACGAGCAGTACTTC
TRBJ2-2 TRBV19 TRBD2 few CASRREDTGELFF TGTGCCAGCAGGCGGGAGGACACCGGGGAGCTGTTTTTT